Each of the 22 T cell receptor beta chains below was sequenced from the same sample in a study of cytomegalovirus exposure and HLA in healthy donors. Primers for the PCR totalled 60 Vbeta and 13 Jbeta. Libraries were prepared by immunoSEQ multiplex PCR; TCRdb keeps only in-frame clonotypes and omits some of them. The table has approximately 210,000 clones, roughly 77% seen once. Specimen: PBMCs. The source of these receptors is a woman aged 50 to 60 in good health and CMV-seronegative.

This clone was observed a few times. The chain recombines TRBV5-6 with TRBJ2-5, with 8 bases fitting TRBD2. Looked up from germline, CDR1 is SGHDT and CDR2 is YYEEEE. This CDR3 is 19 amino acids long. V was clipped by 4 bases and J by 5 bases; unmatched bases: 22. CDR3 sequence reads: CASSLPLGRSGRGWETQYF. The CDR3 DNA reads TGTGCCAGCAGCCTTCCCCTGGGTAGAAGCGGGAGAGGATGGGAGACCCAGTACTTC.

In regard to this clone: Its ends do not fully match the called genes, so a read error is possible. V usage is TRBV5-1 and J usage is TRBJ1-5; D remains unclear. The CDR3 totals 13 residues. CDR1 is SGHRS and CDR2 is YFSETQ in the germline V gene. CDR3 nucleotide sequence: TGCGCCAGCAGCGAGGGCCACAATCGGCCCCAGCATTTT. Translating gives CASSEGHNRPQHF.

This clone was seen a handful of times. The chain recombines TRBV6-6 with TRBJ1-6; D gene ambiguous. This CDR3 comprises 13 residues. V was shortened by 7 bases and J by 9 bases, with 13 bases between the two germline ends. In germline, CDR1 is MNHNY, CDR2 SVGAGI (reference sequence). The CDR3 protein is CASTSEAGSPLHF. CDR3 sequence (DNA): TGTGCCAGCACTAGCGAGGCCGGTTCACCCCTCCACTTT.

About this clone itself: One end of the junction fails to match germline, which may point to a read error. The chain is built from TRBV7-9 and TRBJ1-1; D is unresolved. This CDR3 has 12 amino acids. Germline values: CDR1 SEHNR, CDR2 FQNEAQ (reference sequence). The CDR3 coding sequence is TGTTCCAGCAGCTCCCTCGAGCTTGAAGCTTTCTTT. Encoded protein: CSSSSLELEAFF.

Of note for this clone: The same CDR3 is also encoded by other DNA sequences in this sample. The chain links TRBV9 to TRBJ2-5; 13 bases agree with TRBD2. Germline trimming cut 0 bases from V and 4 bases from J; bases unmatched to any gene: 0. CDR1 and CDR2 (germline): SGDLS, YYNGEE. This CDR3 has 15 amino acids. In DNA form, the CDR3 reads TGTGCCAGCAGCGTAGGACTAGCGGGGGGAGAGACCCAGTACTTC. The encoded protein is CASSVGLAGGETQYF.

The V call is TRBV27, the J call TRBJ2-7; 10 nucleotides line up with TRBD1. The CDR3 covers 15 residues. With 7 bases clipped from V and 5 bases from J, the junction kept 11 bases outside the gene matches. The germline V gene encodes CDR1 MNHEY and CDR2 SMNVEV (reference sequence). The CDR3 sequence is CASTLGGQGTNEQYF. As DNA, the CDR3 is TGTGCCAGCACCCTGGGGGGACAGGGGACGAACGAGCAGTACTTC.

This chain links TRBV13 with TRBJ2-1; 13 nucleotides line up with TRBD2. There are 20 residues in the CDR3. V shed 2 bases and J 7 bases; nucleotides not matched to a gene: 17. Looked up from germline, CDR1 is PRHDT and CDR2 is FYEKMQ (reference sequence). CDR3 protein: CASSLYTRTSGRALGNEQFF. CDR3 bases: TGTGCCAGCAGCTTATATACCCGCACTAGCGGGAGGGCCCTCGGGAATGAGCAGTTCTTC.

The CDR3 bases are TGTGCCAGCAGCCGAGATCAGGGGCGATCCCCGCGGGAGCAGTACTTC. It encodes CASSRDQGRSPREQYF. The rearrangement links TRBV27 to TRBJ2-7; D may be TRBD1 (6 bases). Between the trimmed V and J ends, which lost 6 bases and 7 bases, there was a span of 25 bases. The CDR3 consists of 16 residues. In germline, CDR1 is MNHEY, CDR2 SMNVEV (reference sequence).

This chain joins TRBV5-1 and TRBJ2-6; 7 nucleotides agree with TRBD1. This CDR3 has 18 residues. V gave up 0 bases and J gave up 0 bases; unmatched junction bases: 6. CDR1 SGHRS and CDR2 YFSETQ come from the germline V gene. DNA of the CDR3: TGCGCCAGCAGCTTGGGGGGCACAGGGGCCTCTGGGGCCAACGTCCTGACTTTC. Protein: CASSLGGTGASGANVLTF.

The V and J genes are TRBV6-5 and TRBJ2-4; TRBD2 matches at 7 bases. The CDR3 contains 14 residues. Trimming at V came to 4 bases and at J to 4 bases, leaving 4 bases not matched to a gene. Looked up from germline, CDR1 is MNHEY and CDR2 is SVGAGI. The CDR3: CASSSGTKKNIQYF. The DNA of the CDR3 is TGTGCCAGCAGTTCCGGGACTAAGAAAAACATTCAGTACTTC.

The chain couples TRBV2 to TRBJ1-2; TRBD1 agrees at 8 bases. There are 23 residues in the CDR3. V lost 0 bases, J lost 8 bases, and 32 bases stayed unmatched. The V gene's germline CDR1 is SNHLY and CDR2 FYNNEI. CDR3: CASSEAQGQGIAAGAELVFGYTF. The DNA for the CDR3 is TGTGCCAGCAGTGAAGCCCAAGGACAGGGTATCGCTGCAGGGGCTGAATTAGTATTCGGCTACACCTTC.

V is TRBV29-1 and J is TRBJ2-1; perhaps TRBD1 as D (5 bases). Trimming took 5 bases from V and 4 from J, leaving 6 bases between them. Germline lookup yields CDR1 SQVTM and CDR2 ANQGSEA. This CDR3 comprises 11 residues. CDR3: CSVYRYNEQFF. CDR3 DNA sequence: TGCAGCGTTTACAGGTACAATGAGCAGTTCTTC.

The chain employs TRBV5-1 and TRBJ1-3; D is possibly TRBD1 (6 bases). The germline gives CDR1 SGHRS, CDR2 YFSETQ. Trimming took 5 bases from V and 2 from J, leaving 11 bases between them. The CDR3 is 14 amino acids. CDR3: CASRDSLAGNTIYF. The CDR3 region has the DNA TGCGCCAGCAGGGACAGCCTGGCTGGAAACACCATATATTTT.

The chain joins TRBV19 to TRBJ1-1; unclear D gene. The ends were cut back, 3 bases at V and 8 bases at J, with 13 bases in the middle. CDR1 is LNHDA and CDR2 is SQIVND in the germline V gene (reference sequence). This CDR3 has 13 amino acids. CDR3 nucleotide sequence: TGTGCCAGTAGTATCGATGCGGCCACCGAAGCTTTCTTT. It codes for CASSIDAATEAFF.

CDR3 sequence (DNA): TGTGCCAGCAGCTACGACAGGGGAGTAGGAGGCTACACCTTC. It specifies CASSYDRGVGGYTF. J is TRBJ1-2 and V is TRBV7-6, with 8 nucleotides matching TRBD1. The trim removed 4 bases at V and 8 bases at J, leaving 9 bases unmatched. The CDR3 totals 14 residues. Germline V gene sequence: CDR1 SGHVS, CDR2 FNYEAQ.

This chain links TRBV5-1 with TRBJ2-3; D remains ambiguous. Germline V lookup: CDR1 SGHRS, CDR2 YFSETQ. V lost 0 bases to trimming and J lost 1 base, with 9 bases between them. The CDR3 contains 15 residues. The CDR3 region is CASSLANTRTDTQYF. In DNA form, the CDR3 reads TGCGCCAGCAGCTTGGCCAACACACGCACAGATACGCAGTATTTT.

The gene calls are TRBV9 and TRBJ2-1; 7 positions agree with TRBD1. V lost 3 bases, J lost 8 bases, and 11 bases stayed unmatched. The CDR3 runs to 15 residues. The germline gives CDR1 SGDLS, CDR2 YYNGEE. The CDR3 nucleotides are TGTGCCAGCAGCGGCTACAGGGGTCTAGAGGATGAGCAGTTCTTC. Translated: CASSGYRGLEDEQFF.

Of note for this clone: The sample contains more than one DNA sequence encoding this CDR3. The chain employs TRBV7-2 and TRBJ1-1; the D is unclear. The V and J ends lost 5 bases and 2 bases respectively, with 9 bases between them. CDR3 length equals 13 residues. Germline loops: CDR1 SGHTA, CDR2 FQGNSA. CDR3 amino acids: CASSLGRNTEAFF. CDR3 bases: TGTGCCAGCAGCCTGGGCCGCAACACTGAAGCTTTCTTT.

A note on this clone: Different DNA sequences within this sample yield the same CDR3. The chain combines TRBV28 with TRBJ1-1; tentative D call: TRBD1 (5 bases). Germline V gives CDR1 MDHEN, CDR2 SYDVKM. There are 12 residues in the CDR3. Trimming took off 6 bases at V and 5 bases at J, with 10 bases between the two ends. The CDR3 DNA is TGTGCCAGCAGCGCCAGGGTGACTGAAGCTTTCTTT. This codes for CASSARVTEAFF.

V and J are TRBV19 and TRBJ2-7; unclear D gene. CDR1 LNHDA and CDR2 SQIVND come from the germline V gene (reference sequence). Trimming shortened V by 3 bases and J by 6 bases, and 6 bases separated the two germline ends. The CDR3 runs 11 residues. The CDR3 nucleotides are TGTGCCAGTAGTATGGGCACCGAGCAGTACTTC. This translates into CASSMGTEQYF.

This CDR3 is CASSREGRATEAFF. The CDR3 coding sequence is TGTGCCAGCTCACGGGAGGGGCGGGCAACTGAAGCTTTCTTT. The J gene is TRBJ1-1, the V gene TRBV18, with D possibly TRBD1 on 5 matching bases. There are 14 residues in the CDR3. Looked up from germline, CDR1 is KGHSH and CDR2 is LQKENI. Trimming pared 4 bases from V and 5 bases from J, leaving 14 bases between.

This clone has a handful of counts. The CDR3 reads CASSGKGNTEAFF. The CDR3 nucleotides are TGTGCCTCCTCGGGAAAGGGGAACACTGAAGCTTTCTTT. J is TRBJ1-1 and V is TRBV27; the D is unclear. The CDR3 totals 13 residues. Germline lookup yields CDR1 MNHEY and CDR2 SMNVEV (reference sequence). The V end lost 11 bases, the J end lost 1 base, and 14 bases lay between the germline ends.